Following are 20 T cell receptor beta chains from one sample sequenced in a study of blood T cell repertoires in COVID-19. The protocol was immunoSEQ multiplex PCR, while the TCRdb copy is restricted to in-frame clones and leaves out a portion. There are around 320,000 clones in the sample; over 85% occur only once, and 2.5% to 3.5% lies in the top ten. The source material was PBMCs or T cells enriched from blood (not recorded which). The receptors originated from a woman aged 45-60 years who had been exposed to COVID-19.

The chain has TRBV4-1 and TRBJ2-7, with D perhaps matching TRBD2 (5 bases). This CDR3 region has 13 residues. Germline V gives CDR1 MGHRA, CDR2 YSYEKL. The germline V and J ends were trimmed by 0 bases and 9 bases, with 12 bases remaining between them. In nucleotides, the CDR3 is TGCGCCAGCAGCCAAGAGAGGGCGACGTTGCAGTACTTC. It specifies CASSQERATLQYF.

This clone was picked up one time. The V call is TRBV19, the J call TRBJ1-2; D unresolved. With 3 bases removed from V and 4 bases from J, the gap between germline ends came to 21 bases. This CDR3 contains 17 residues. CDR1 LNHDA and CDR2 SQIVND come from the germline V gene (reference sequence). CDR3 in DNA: TGTGCCAGTAGTATCGCCACATCGGGGTCGAGTCCCTATGGCTACACCTTC. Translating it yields CASSIATSGSSPYGYTF.

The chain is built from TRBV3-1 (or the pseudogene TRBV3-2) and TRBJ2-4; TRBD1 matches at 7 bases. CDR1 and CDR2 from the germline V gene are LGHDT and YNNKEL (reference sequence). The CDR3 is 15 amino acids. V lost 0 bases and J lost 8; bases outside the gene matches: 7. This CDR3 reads CASSQDRGPWDIQYF. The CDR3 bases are TGTGCCAGCAGCCAAGATAGGGGGCCTTGGGACATTCAGTACTTC.

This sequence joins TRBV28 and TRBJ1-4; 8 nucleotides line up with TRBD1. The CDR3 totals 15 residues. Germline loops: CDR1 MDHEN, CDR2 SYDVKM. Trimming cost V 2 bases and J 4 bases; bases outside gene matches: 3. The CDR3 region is CASSLPGTGNEKLFF. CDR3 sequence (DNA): TGTGCCAGCAGTTTACCTGGGACAGGTAATGAAAAACTGTTTTTT.

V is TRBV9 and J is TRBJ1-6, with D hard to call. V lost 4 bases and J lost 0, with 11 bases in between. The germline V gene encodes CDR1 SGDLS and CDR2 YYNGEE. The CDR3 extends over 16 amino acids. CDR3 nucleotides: TGTGCCAGCAGCTCCGGGTATACCTCCTATAATTCACCCCTCCACTTT. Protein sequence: CASSSGYTSYNSPLHF.

The CDR3 reads CASSHRYVNTEAFF. CDR3 DNA sequence: TGTGCCAGCAGCCACCGGTACGTGAACACTGAAGCTTTCTTT. V is TRBV3-1 (or the pseudogene TRBV3-2) and J is TRBJ1-1; D remains unclear. The V end was cut by 3 bases, the J end by 0 bases, with 8 bases between. Germline V lookup: CDR1 LGHDT, CDR2 YNNKEL (reference sequence). The CDR3 runs to 14 residues.

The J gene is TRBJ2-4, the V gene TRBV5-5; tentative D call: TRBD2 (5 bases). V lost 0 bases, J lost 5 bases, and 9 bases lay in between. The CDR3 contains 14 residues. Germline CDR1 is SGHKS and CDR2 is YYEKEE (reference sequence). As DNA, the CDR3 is TGTGCCAGCAGCTTGGCCGAGCGGCAAAACATTCAGTACTTC. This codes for CASSLAERQNIQYF.

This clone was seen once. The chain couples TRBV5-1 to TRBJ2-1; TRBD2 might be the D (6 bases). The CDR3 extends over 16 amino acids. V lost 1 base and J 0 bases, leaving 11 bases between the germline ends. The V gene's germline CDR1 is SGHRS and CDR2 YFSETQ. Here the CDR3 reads CASSLWGDSSYNEQFF. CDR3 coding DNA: TGCGCCAGCAGCTTGTGGGGGGATAGCTCCTACAATGAGCAGTTCTTC.

Here the CDR3 reads CSVQSGLGAHEQYF. CDR3 coding DNA: TGCAGCGTTCAATCCGGACTTGGCGCCCACGAGCAGTACTTC. The chain uses TRBV29-1 and TRBJ2-7, with D perhaps TRBD2 (5 bases). The germline CDR1 and CDR2 sequences are SQVTM and ANQGSEA. Trimming took 5 bases from V and 5 from J, leaving 19 bases between them. The CDR3 is 14 residues long.

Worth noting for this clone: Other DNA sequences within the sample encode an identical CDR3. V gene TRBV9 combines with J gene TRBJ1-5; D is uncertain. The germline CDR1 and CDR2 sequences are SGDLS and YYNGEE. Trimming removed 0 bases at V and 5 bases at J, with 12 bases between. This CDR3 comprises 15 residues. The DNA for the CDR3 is TGTGCCAGCAGCGTAGGTGGGCAGTGGGATCAGCCCCAGCATTTT. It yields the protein CASSVGGQWDQPQHF.

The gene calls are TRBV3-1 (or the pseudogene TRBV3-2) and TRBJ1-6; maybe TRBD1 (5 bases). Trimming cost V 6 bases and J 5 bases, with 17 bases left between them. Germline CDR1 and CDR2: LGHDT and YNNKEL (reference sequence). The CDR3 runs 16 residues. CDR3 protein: CASRLDLGTHNSPLHF. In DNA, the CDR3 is TGTGCCAGCAGGCTGGACTTAGGGACTCATAATTCACCCCTCCACTTT.

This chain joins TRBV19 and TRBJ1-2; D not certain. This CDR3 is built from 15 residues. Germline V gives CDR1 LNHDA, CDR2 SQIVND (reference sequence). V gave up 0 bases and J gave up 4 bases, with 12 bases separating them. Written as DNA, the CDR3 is TGTGCCAGTAGTATAGATCTATCTGGGAGCTATGGCTACACCTTC. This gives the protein CASSIDLSGSYGYTF.

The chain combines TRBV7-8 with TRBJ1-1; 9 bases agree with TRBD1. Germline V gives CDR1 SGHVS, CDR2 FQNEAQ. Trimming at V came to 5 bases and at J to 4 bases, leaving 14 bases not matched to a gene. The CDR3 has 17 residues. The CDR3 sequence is CASSLWGQGTLGTEAFF. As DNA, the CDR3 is TGTGCCAGCAGCCTCTGGGGACAGGGAACTCTGGGCACTGAAGCTTTCTTT.

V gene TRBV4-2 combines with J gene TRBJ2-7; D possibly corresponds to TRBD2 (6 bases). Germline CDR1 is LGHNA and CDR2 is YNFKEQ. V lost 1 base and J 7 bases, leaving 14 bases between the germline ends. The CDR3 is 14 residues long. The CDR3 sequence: CASSQGLDSQEQYF. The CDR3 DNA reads TGTGCCAGCAGCCAAGGACTAGACTCTCAAGAGCAGTACTTC.

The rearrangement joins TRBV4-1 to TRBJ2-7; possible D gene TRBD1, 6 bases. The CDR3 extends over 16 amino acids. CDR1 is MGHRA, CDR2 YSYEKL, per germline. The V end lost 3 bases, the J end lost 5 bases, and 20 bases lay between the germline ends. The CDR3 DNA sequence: TGCGCCAGCAGCCACCTCGTGACAGGCGCATCCGACGAGCAGTACTTC. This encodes CASSHLVTGASDEQYF.

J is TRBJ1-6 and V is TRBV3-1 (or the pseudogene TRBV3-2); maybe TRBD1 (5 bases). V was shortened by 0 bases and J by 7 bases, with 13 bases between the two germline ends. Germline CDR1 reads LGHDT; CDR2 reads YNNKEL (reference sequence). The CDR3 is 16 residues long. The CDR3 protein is CASSQDLRQPNSPLHF. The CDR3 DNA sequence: TGTGCCAGCAGCCAAGATCTTCGACAGCCAAATTCACCCCTCCACTTT.

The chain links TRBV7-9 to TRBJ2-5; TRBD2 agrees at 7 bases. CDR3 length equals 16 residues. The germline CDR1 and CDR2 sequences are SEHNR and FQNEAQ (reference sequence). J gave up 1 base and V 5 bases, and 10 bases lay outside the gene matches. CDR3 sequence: CASSPWTPSGQETQYF. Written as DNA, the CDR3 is TGTGCCAGCAGCCCGTGGACCCCTAGCGGCCAAGAGACCCAGTACTTC.

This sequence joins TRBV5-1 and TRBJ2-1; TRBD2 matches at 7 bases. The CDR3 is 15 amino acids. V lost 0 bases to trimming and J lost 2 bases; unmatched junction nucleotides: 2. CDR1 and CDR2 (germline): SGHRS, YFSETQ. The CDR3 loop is CASSLASGAYNEQFF. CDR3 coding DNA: TGCGCCAGCAGCTTGGCTAGCGGAGCCTACAATGAGCAGTTCTTC.

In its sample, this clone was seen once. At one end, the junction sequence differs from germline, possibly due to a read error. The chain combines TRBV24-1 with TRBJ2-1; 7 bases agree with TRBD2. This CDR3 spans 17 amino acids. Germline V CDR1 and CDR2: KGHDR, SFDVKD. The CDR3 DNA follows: TGTGCCACCAGTGATTTTGGGACTAAGGGATCCTTCAATGAGCAGTTCTTC. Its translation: CATSDFGTKGSFNEQFF.

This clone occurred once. The CDR3: CASSQSGQASNYGYTF. The DNA for the CDR3 is TGCGCCAGCAGTCAATCGGGACAGGCCTCTAACTATGGCTACACCTTC. The chain has TRBV23-1 and TRBJ1-2, with 8 nucleotides matching TRBD1. TRBV23-1 falls under the ORF class, with uncertain function. V was pared by 0 bases and J by 0 bases, with 3 bases of the junction left unmatched. This CDR3 has 16 residues.